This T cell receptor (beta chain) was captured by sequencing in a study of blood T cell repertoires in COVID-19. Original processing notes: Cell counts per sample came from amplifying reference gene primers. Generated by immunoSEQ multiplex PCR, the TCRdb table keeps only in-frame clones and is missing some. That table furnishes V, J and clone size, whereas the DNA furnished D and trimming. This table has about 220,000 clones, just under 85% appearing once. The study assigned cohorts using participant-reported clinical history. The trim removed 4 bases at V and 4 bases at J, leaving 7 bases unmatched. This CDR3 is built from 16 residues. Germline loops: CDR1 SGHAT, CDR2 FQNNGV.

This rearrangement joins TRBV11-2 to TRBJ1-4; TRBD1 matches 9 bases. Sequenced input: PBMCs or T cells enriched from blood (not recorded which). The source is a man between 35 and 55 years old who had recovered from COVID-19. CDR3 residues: CASSSRQGGSNEKLFF. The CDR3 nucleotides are TGTGCCAGCAGCTCGAGACAGGGGGGGAGTAATGAAAAACTGTTTTTT. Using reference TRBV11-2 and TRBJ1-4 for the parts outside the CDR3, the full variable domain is EAGVAQSPRYKIIEKRQSVAFWCNPISGHATLYWYQQILGQGPKLLIQFQNNGVVDDSQLPKDRFSAERLKGVDSTLKIQPAKLEDSAVYLCASSSRQGGSNEKLFFGSGTQLSVL.